Each of the 21 T cell receptor beta chains below was sequenced from the same sample in a study of blood T cells in healthy people across ages (dated by TCRdb to 2015 to 2017). Libraries were built with 5' RACE. Data came from an Illumina HiSeq 2500. A second PCR of about 6 to 12 cycles was performed with a sample-barcoded 5' primer and a J-beta primer mix. The public reads were reprocessed in TCRdb via fastp at Q25 and MiXCR, keeping in-frame beta chains. Here each entry gathers all rows of one CDR3 protein and keeps the most common genes and DNA. The sample table shows 850,000 to 1,000,000 distinct CDR3 sequences, and roughly 43% are seen once. Together, the top ten hold around 15% of the sample. The source material was blood. All receptors come from a young man in good health.

The chain uses TRBV15 and TRBJ1-6; perhaps TRBD1 as D (5 bases). The V gene lost 4 bases and the J gene lost 4 bases, with 11 bases spanning the gap. Per germline, CDR1 LNHNV and CDR2 YYDKDF (reference sequence). This CDR3 has 15 amino acids. Here the CDR3 reads CATSTRQRYNSPLHF. CDR3 in DNA: TGTGCCACCAGCACAAGACAGCGTTATAATTCACCCCTCCACTTT.

The CDR3 reads CASRIVSYNEQFF. For the CDR3, the DNA is TGTGCCAGCAGGATAGTTTCCTACAATGAGCAGTTCTTC. The chain employs TRBV12-3 or TRBV12-4 and TRBJ2-1; D unclear. The CDR3 contains 13 residues. Trimming removed 6 bases at V and 1 base at J, with 7 bases between.

The V and J genes are TRBV5-4 and TRBJ1-6; the D gene is possibly TRBD1 (6 bases). Trimming shortened V by 0 bases and J by 7 bases, and 14 bases separated the two germline ends. The CDR3 sequence is 16 residues long. Germline CDR1 is SGHNT and CDR2 is YYREEE (reference sequence). The CDR3 sequence is CASSLDGGRANSPLHF. The DNA for the CDR3 is TGTGCCAGCAGCTTGGATGGGGGCAGGGCCAATTCACCCCTCCACTTT.

This clonotype was detected only a few times. The rearrangement uses TRBV5-1 and TRBJ2-1; the match to TRBD1 covers 7 bases. The V gene end was trimmed by 2 bases and the J gene end by 4 bases; junction bases not matched to a gene: 9. This CDR3 comprises 16 residues. Germline loops: CDR1 SGHRS, CDR2 YFSETQ. The CDR3 sequence is CASSFPNQQGYNEQFF. Here the CDR3 DNA reads TGCGCCAGCAGCTTCCCCAATCAACAGGGGTACAATGAGCAGTTCTTC. Full variable domain (missing parts from reference TRBV5-1 and TRBJ2-1): KAGVTQTPRYLIKTRGQQVTLSCSPISGHRSVSWYQQTPGQGLQFLFEYFSETQRNKGNFPGRFSGRQFSNSRSEMNVSTLELGDSALYLCASSFPNQQGYNEQFFGPGTRLTVL.

The chain couples TRBV2 to TRBJ2-2; TRBD1 is a possible D gene (5 bases). V lost 6 bases and J 1 base, leaving 6 bases between the germline ends. The length of the CDR3 is 13 residues. Per germline, CDR1 SNHLY and CDR2 FYNNEI. The CDR3 loop reads CASRQVNTGELFF. The CDR3 DNA reads TGTGCCAGCAGACAGGTGAACACCGGGGAGCTGTTTTTT.

The chain combines TRBV6-5 with TRBJ2-1; TRBD1 or TRBD2 may be the D gene (5 bases each). CDR1 MNHEY and CDR2 SVGAGI come from the germline V gene. The ends were cut back, 0 bases at V and 3 bases at J, with 15 bases in the middle. This CDR3 spans 17 amino acids. CDR3: CASSYSRPRAGYNEQFF. The DNA for the CDR3 is TGTGCCAGCAGTTACTCGCGTCCCAGGGCGGGCTACAATGAGCAGTTCTTC.

Only a few counts were recorded for this clonotype. V and J are TRBV11-3 and TRBJ2-1, with D hard to call. V was trimmed by 1 base and J by 0 bases, leaving 10 bases between them. The CDR3 length is 16 residues. CDR1 and CDR2 from the germline V gene are SGHNT and YENEEA. The CDR3 DNA reads as TGTGCCAGCAGCTTAGCCGCTTTTAACTCCTACAATGAGCAGTTCTTC. Amino acids: CASSLAAFNSYNEQFF.

This chain joins TRBV27 and TRBJ2-1; TRBD1 matches at 8 bases. Per germline, CDR1 MNHEY and CDR2 SMNVEV (reference sequence). The J segment lost 6 bases and the V segment lost 3 bases, leaving 7 bases of the junction unmatched. This CDR3 comprises 15 residues. The CDR3 loop is CASSFPGQATNEQFF. CDR3 sequence (DNA): TGTGCCAGCAGTTTCCCGGGACAGGCTACCAATGAGCAGTTCTTC.

This chain uses TRBV19 with TRBJ1-5; 7 nucleotides match TRBD1. Germline CDR1 LNHDA, CDR2 SQIVND (reference sequence). Trimming removed 6 bases from V and 0 bases from J; junction bases left unmatched: 8. The CDR3 length is 16 residues. In nucleotides, the CDR3 is TGTGCCAGTAGCGCTCTGGGACAGTATAGCAATCAGCCCCAGCATTTT. Its translation is CASSALGQYSNQPQHF.

This clonotype came up a few times. The chain recombines TRBV20-1 with TRBJ2-4; 7 bases agree with TRBD1. CDR1 and CDR2 from the germline V gene are DFQATT and SNEGSKA (reference sequence). The CDR3 runs 12 residues. This CDR3 reads CSAPGTENIQYF. The CDR3 region has the DNA TGCAGCGCACCCGGGACAGAAAACATTCAGTACTTC.

The chain uses TRBV2 and TRBJ1-5, with a weak D call TRBD1 (6 bases). V shed 2 bases and J shed 1 base, with 6 bases lying between them. Germline loops: CDR1 SNHLY, CDR2 FYNNEI. CDR3 length equals 14 residues. As DNA, the CDR3 is TGTGCCAGCAGTGAAAGGGGGAGCAATCAGCCCCAGCATTTT. This translates into CASSERGSNQPQHF.

The chain joins TRBV5-1 to TRBJ2-2; 10 nucleotides line up with TRBD2. Germline V gene data show CDR1 as SGHRS and CDR2 as YFSETQ. Germline trimming cut 2 bases from V and 3 bases from J; bases unmatched to any gene: 10. This CDR3 comprises 18 residues. As DNA, the CDR3 is TGCGCCAGCAGCTTCCAAGCGGGGGGGCTCGGTGACACCGGGGAGCTGTTTTTT. Its protein is CASSFQAGGLGDTGELFF. The full variable domain, rest sourced from reference TRBV5-1 and TRBJ2-2, is KAGVTQTPRYLIKTRGQQVTLSCSPISGHRSVSWYQQTPGQGLQFLFEYFSETQRNKGNFPGRFSGRQFSNSRSEMNVSTLELGDSALYLCASSFQAGGLGDTGELFFGEGSRLTVL.

The chain is built from TRBV3-1 and TRBJ1-1; D remains unclear. V dropped 2 bases and J dropped 0 bases, with 7 bases sitting between them. Per the germline V gene, CDR1 is LGHDT and CDR2 is YNNKEL (reference sequence). The CDR3 consists of 14 residues. The CDR3 spells CASSQPSLNTEAFF. In DNA form, the CDR3 reads TGTGCCAGCAGCCAACCAAGTCTGAACACTGAAGCTTTCTTT. The whole variable domain, filled in from reference TRBV3-1 and TRBJ1-1, reads DTAVSQTPKYLVTQMGNDKSIKCEQNLGHDTMYWYKQDSKKFLKIMFSYNNKELIINETVPNRFSPKSPDKAHLNLHINSLELGDSAVYFCASSQPSLNTEAFFGQGTRLTVV.

The sample holds a few counts of this clonotype. The chain recombines TRBV5-1 with TRBJ2-7; D is ambiguous. Germline V gives CDR1 SGHRS, CDR2 YFSETQ. This CDR3 spans 15 amino acids. V lost 4 bases and J lost 2, with 16 bases in between. The CDR3 DNA reads TGCGCCAGCAGCGGGGATTTCACGGATCCCTACGAGCAGTACTTC. Amino acids: CASSGDFTDPYEQYF. Complete variable domain (other parts from reference TRBV5-1 and TRBJ2-7): KAGVTQTPRYLIKTRGQQVTLSCSPISGHRSVSWYQQTPGQGLQFLFEYFSETQRNKGNFPGRFSGRQFSNSRSEMNVSTLELGDSALYLCASSGDFTDPYEQYFGPGTRLTVT.

In regard to this clonotype: An end of the junction does not agree with germline; a read error may underlie this. The J gene is TRBJ2-5, the V gene TRBV4-1, with D possibly TRBD2 on 7 matching bases. CDR3 size: 17 residues. Looked up from germline, CDR1 is MGHRA and CDR2 is YSYEKL. Here the CDR3 DNA reads TGCACCAGCAGCCAAGATACGGAGGGGGGGGGCTGGGAGACCCAGTACTTC. As protein: CTSSQDTEGGGWETQYF.

This chain links TRBV6-2 or TRBV6-3 with TRBJ1-5; 9 bases match TRBD1. The CDR3 length is 20 residues. Trimming removed 3 bases from V and 0 bases from J; junction bases left unmatched: 15. Looked up from germline, CDR1 is MNHEY and CDR2 is SVGEGT. CDR3 nucleotides: TGTGCCAGCAGTTATTCGAAAGGGACAGGGTCGAGAAGTAGCAATCAGCCCCAGCATTTT. It codes for CASSYSKGTGSRSSNQPQHF.

The chain combines TRBV7-2 with TRBJ2-7, with D perhaps matching TRBD2 (5 bases). Trimming took 0 bases from V and 2 from J, leaving 5 bases between them. The CDR3 spans 13 residues. Germline CDR1 is SGHTA and CDR2 is FQGNSA. The CDR3 loop is CTSSLAGAYEQYF. The CDR3 DNA reads TGTACCAGCAGCTTAGCGGGAGCCTACGAGCAGTACTTC. The full variable domain, with the rest looked up from reference TRBV7-2 and TRBJ2-7, is GAGVSQSPSNKVTEKGKDVELRCDPISGHTALYWYRQSLGQGLEFLIYFQGNSAPDKSGLPSDRFSAERTGGSVSTLTIQRTQQEDSAVYLCTSSLAGAYEQYFGPGTRLTVT.

This clonotype was recorded once. The chain's CDR3 is CASSLAASGGAYTQYF. The CDR3 coding sequence is TGTGCCAGCAGCTTAGCAGCGAGCGGGGGGGCATATACGCAGTATTTT. The chain employs TRBV7-2 and TRBJ2-3; 10 bases are a match to TRBD2. The CDR3 loop spans 16 amino acids. V was pared by 0 bases and J by 7 bases, with 7 bases of the junction left unmatched. Germline V gene data show CDR1 as SGHTA and CDR2 as FQGNSA. Full variable domain (missing parts from reference TRBV7-2 and TRBJ2-3): GAGVSQSPSNKVTEKGKDVELRCDPISGHTALYWYRQSLGQGLEFLIYFQGNSAPDKSGLPSDRFSAERTGGSVSTLTIQRTQQEDSAVYLCASSLAASGGAYTQYFGPGTRLTVL.

V is TRBV24-1 and J is TRBJ2-2; a possible D gene is TRBD2 (6 bases). The V end lost 4 bases, the J end lost 6 bases, and 14 bases lay between the germline ends. Germline V lookup: CDR1 KGHDR, CDR2 SFDVKD. This CDR3 has 15 residues. CDR3: CATSEREGFPGELFF. The CDR3 DNA follows: TGTGCCACCAGTGAGCGGGAAGGATTCCCCGGGGAGCTGTTTTTT.

In its sample, this clonotype was seen a few times. The rearrangement joins TRBV7-2 to TRBJ1-4, with TRBD1 identical over 7 bases. Germline V lookup: CDR1 SGHTA, CDR2 FQGNSA. V shed 5 bases and J 4 bases; nucleotides not matched to a gene: 7. There are 15 residues in the CDR3. The DNA of the CDR3 is TGTGCCAGCAGCGCGCCGGGACAGTTTAATGAAAAACTGTTTTTT. As protein: CASSAPGQFNEKLFF.

The J gene is TRBJ2-3, the V gene TRBV20-1; no firm D call. This CDR3 region has 12 residues. Trimming pared 6 bases from V and 4 bases from J, leaving 11 bases between. Germline V lookup: CDR1 DFQATT, CDR2 SNEGSKA (reference sequence). DNA of the CDR3: TGCAGTGCCCCCGACGACCCAGATACGCAGTATTTT. This codes for CSAPDDPDTQYF.